This T cell receptor beta chain is drawn from a study of T-cell memory formation after mild COVID-19. For the study at large: The study found TCR clusters largely donor specific.

The CDR3 runs to 15 residues. CDR1 and CDR2 from the germline V gene are SEHNR and FQNEAQ (reference sequence). With V trimmed by 1 base and J by 11 bases, 13 bases remained unmatched. TCRdb ran MiXCR on the 5' RACE reads and lists one entry per CDR3 protein. The sample shows approximately 300,000 distinct CDR3 sequences, approximately 19% of them seen only once. This clonotype was seen only a few times. V and J are TRBV7-9 and TRBJ1-1, with 7 positions matching TRBD1. The receptor was derived from a man between 18 and 35 years old who had mild COVID-19 (a few samples of this study predate the infection). Cell type and time point are not known. The sequencing input was PBMCs or a T cell subset sorted from them (not recorded which). CDR3 coding DNA: TGTGCCAGCAGCTTAGAGGGGACAGAGAGTTTAGGCGCTTTCTTT. This sequence encodes CASSLEGTESLGAFF.